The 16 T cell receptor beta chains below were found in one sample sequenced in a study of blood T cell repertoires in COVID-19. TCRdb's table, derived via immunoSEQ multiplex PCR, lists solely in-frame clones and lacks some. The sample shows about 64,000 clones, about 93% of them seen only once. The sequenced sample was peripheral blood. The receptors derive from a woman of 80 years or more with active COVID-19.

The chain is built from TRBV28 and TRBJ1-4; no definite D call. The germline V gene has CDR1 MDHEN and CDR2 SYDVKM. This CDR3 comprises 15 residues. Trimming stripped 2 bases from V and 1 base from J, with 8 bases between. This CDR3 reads CASSLLPGTNEKLFF. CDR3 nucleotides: TGTGCCAGCAGTTTACTACCGGGAACTAATGAAAAACTGTTTTTT.

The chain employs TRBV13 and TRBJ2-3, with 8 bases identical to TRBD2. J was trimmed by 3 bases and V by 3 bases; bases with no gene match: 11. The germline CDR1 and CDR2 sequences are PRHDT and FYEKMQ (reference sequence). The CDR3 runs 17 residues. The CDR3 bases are TGTGCCAGCAGCTTGGCGGGGGGTTCCATGACGACAGATACGCAGTATTTT. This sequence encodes CASSLAGGSMTTDTQYF.

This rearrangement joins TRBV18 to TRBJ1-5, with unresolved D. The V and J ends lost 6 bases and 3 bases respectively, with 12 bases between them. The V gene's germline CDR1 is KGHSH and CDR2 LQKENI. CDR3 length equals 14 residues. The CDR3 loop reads CASSPADNNQPQHF. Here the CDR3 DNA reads TGTGCCAGCTCCCCGGCAGACAACAATCAGCCCCAGCATTTT.

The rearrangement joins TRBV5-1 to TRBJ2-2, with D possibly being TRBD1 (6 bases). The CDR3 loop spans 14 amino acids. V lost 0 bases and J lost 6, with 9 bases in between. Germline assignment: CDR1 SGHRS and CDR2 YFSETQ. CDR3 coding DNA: TGCGCCAGCAGCTTGGCGACAGGACCCGGGGAGCTGTTTTTT. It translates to CASSLATGPGELFF.

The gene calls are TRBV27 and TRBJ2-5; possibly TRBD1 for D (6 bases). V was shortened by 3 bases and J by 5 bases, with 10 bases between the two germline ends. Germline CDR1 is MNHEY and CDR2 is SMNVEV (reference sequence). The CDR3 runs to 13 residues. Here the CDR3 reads CASSFTGLETQYF. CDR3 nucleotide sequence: TGTGCCAGCAGTTTTACAGGGCTGGAGACCCAGTACTTC.

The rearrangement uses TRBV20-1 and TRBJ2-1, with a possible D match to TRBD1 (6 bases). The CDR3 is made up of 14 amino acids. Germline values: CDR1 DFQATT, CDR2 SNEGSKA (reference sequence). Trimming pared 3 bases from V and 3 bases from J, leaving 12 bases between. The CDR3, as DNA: TGCAGTGCTAGTACAGGGCCCAGCTACAATGAGCAGTTCTTC. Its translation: CSASTGPSYNEQFF.

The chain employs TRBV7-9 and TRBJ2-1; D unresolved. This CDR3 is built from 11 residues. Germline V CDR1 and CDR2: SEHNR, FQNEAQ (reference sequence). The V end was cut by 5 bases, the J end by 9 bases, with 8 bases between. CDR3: CASSRQVEQFF. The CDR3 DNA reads TGTGCCAGCAGCCGACAAGTTGAGCAGTTCTTC.

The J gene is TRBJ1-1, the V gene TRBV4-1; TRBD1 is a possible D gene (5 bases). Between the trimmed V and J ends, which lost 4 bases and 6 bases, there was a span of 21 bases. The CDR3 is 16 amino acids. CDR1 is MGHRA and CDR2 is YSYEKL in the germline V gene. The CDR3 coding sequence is TGCGCCAGCAGCCGGGTGCTGCGTGGGGGGAGGGCTGAAGCTTTCTTT. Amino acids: CASSRVLRGGRAEAFF.

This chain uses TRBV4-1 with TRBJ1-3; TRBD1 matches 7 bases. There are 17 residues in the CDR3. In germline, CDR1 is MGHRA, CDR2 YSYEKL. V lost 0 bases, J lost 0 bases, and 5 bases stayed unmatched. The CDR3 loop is CASSQDQTGSSGNTIYF. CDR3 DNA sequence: TGCGCCAGCAGCCAAGACCAGACAGGGAGCTCTGGAAACACCATATATTTT.

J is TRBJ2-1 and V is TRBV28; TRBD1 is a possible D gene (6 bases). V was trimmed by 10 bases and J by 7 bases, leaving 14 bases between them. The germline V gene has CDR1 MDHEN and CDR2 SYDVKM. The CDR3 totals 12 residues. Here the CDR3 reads CATRQVVNEQFF. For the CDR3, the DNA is TGTGCCACCCGACAGGTCGTGAATGAGCAGTTCTTC.

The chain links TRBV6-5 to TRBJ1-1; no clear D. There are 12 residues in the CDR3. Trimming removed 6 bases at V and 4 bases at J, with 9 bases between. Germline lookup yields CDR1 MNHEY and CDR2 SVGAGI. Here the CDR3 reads CASRLTGTEAFF. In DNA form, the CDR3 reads TGTGCCAGCAGACTTACCGGCACTGAAGCTTTCTTT.

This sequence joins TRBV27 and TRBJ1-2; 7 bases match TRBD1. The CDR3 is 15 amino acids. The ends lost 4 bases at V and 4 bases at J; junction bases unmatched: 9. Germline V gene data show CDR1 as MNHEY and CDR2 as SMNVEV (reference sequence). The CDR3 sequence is CASSSLEGGVYGYTF. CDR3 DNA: TGTGCCAGCAGTTCTCTGGAAGGGGGCGTCTATGGCTACACCTTC.

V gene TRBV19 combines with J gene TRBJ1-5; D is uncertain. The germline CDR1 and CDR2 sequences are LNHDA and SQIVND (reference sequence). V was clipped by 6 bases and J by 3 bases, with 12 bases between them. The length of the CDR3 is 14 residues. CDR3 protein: CASRASHANQPQHF. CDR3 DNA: TGTGCCAGTAGGGCCTCCCATGCCAATCAGCCCCAGCATTTT.

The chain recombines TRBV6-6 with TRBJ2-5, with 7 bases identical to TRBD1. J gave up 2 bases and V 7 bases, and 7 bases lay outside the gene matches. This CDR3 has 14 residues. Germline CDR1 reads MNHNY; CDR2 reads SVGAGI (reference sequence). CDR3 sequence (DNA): TGTGCCAGCATTCGACCGACAGGGCAAGAGACCCAGTACTTC. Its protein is CASIRPTGQETQYF.

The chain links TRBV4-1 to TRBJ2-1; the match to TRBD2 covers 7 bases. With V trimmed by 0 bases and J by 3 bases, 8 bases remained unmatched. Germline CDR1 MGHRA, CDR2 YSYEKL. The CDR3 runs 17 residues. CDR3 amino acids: CASSQDWEPGGYNEQFF. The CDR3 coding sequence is TGCGCCAGCAGCCAAGATTGGGAGCCGGGGGGCTACAATGAGCAGTTCTTC.

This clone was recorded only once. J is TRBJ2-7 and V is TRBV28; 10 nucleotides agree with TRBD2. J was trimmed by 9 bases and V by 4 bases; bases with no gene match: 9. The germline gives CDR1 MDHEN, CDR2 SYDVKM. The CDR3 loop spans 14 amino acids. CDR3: CASSYQSGGDWQYV. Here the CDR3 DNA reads TGTGCCAGCAGTTACCAGAGCGGGGGGGATTGGCAGTACGTC.